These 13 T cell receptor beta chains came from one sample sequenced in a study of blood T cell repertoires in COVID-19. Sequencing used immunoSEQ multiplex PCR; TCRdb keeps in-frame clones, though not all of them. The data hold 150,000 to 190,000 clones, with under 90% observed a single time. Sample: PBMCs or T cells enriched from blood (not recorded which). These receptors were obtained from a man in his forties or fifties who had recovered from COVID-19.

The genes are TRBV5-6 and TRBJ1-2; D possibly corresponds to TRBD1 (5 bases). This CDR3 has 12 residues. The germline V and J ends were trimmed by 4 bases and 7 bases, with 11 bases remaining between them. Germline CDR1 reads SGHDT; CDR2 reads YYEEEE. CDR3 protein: CASSPGGTGYTF. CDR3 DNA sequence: TGTGCCAGCAGCCCGGGGGGGACTGGCTACACCTTC.

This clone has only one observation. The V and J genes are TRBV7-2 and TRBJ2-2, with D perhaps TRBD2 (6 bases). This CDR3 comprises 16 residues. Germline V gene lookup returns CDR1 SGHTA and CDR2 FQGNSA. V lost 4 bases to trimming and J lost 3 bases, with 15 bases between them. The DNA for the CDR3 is TGTGCCAGCAGCTCCCAGGGCCGGGGGTACACCGGGGAGCTGTTTTTT. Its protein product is CASSSQGRGYTGELFF.

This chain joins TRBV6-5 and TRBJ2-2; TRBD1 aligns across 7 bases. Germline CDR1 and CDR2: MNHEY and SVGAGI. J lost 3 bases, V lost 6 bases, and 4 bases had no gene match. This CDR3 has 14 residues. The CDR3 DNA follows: TGTGCCAGCAGGTGGGACAGATACACCGGGGAGCTGTTTTTT. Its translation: CASRWDRYTGELFF.

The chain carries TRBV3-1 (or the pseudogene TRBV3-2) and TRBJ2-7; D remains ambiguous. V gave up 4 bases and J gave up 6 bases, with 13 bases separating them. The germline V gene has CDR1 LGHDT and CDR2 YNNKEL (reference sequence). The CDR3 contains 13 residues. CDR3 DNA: TGTGCCAGCAGCCGGCTGGGCAGTGGCGAGCAGTACTTC. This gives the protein CASSRLGSGEQYF.

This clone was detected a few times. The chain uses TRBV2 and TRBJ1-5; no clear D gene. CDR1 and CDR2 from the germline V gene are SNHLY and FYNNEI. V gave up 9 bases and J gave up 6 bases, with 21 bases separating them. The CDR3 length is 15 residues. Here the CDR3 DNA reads TGTGCCAGTAGAGGTTCTCGTGGCATAGGTCAGCCCCAGCATTTT. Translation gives CASRGSRGIGQPQHF.

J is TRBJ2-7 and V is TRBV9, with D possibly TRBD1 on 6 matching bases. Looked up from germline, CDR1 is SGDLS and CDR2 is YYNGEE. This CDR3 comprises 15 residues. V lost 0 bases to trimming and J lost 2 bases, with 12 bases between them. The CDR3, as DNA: TGTGCCAGCAGCGTAGCTGGGGGCTTGGCCTACGAGCAGTACTTC. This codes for CASSVAGGLAYEQYF.

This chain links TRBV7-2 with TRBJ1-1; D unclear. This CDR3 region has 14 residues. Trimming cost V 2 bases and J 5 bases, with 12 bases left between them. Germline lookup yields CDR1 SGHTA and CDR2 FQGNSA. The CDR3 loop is CASSLSTRRTEAFF. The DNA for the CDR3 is TGTGCCAGCAGCTTATCGACCCGGAGGACTGAAGCTTTCTTT. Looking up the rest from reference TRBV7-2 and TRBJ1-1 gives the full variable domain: GAGVSQSPSNKVTEKGKDVELRCDPISGHTALYWYRQSLGQGLEFLIYFQGNSAPDKSGLPSDRFSAERTGGSVSTLTIQRTQQEDSAVYLCASSLSTRRTEAFFGQGTRLTVV.

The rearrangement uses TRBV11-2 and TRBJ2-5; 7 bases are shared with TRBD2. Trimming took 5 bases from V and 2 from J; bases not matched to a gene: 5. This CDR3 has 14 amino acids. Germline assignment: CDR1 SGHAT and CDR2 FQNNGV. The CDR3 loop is CASSQAGVQETQYF. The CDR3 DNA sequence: TGTGCCAGCAGCCAGGCGGGGGTGCAAGAGACCCAGTACTTC. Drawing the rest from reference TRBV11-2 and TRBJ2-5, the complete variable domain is EAGVAQSPRYKIIEKRQSVAFWCNPISGHATLYWYQQILGQGPKLLIQFQNNGVVDDSQLPKDRFSAERLKGVDSTLKIQPAKLEDSAVYLCASSQAGVQETQYFGPGTRLLVL.

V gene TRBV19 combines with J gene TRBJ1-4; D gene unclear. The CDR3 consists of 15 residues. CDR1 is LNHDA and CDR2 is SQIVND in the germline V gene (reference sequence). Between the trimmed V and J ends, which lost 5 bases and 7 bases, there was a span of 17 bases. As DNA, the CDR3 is TGTGCCAGTAGTCCCTTGGCGGGTACCGGTGAAAAACTGTTTTTT. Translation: CASSPLAGTGEKLFF.

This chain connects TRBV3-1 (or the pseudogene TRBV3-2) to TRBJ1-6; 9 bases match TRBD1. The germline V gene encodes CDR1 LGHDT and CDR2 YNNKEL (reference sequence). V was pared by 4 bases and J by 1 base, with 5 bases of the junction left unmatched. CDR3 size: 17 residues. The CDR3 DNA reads TGTGCCAGCAGCCGGGGACAGGGAACATCCTATAATTCACCCCTCCACTTT. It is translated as CASSRGQGTSYNSPLHF.

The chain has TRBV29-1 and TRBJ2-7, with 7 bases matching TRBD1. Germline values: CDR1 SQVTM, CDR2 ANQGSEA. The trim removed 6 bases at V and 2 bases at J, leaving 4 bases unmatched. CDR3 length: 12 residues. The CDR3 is CSVWTGPYEQYF. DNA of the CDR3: TGCAGCGTCTGGACAGGTCCCTACGAGCAGTACTTC.

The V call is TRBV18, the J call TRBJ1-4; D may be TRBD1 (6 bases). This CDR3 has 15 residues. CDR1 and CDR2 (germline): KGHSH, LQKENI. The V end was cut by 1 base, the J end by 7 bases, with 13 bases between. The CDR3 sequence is CASSPRREGGEKLFF. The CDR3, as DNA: TGTGCCAGCTCACCACGCAGGGAAGGGGGTGAAAAACTGTTTTTT.

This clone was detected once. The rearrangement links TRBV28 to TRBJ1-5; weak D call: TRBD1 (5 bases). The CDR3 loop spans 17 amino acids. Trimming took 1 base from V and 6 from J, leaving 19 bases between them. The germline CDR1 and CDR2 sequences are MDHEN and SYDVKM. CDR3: CASSLSQGAGIGQPQHF. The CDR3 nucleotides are TGTGCCAGCAGTTTATCCCAAGGGGCAGGTATTGGTCAGCCCCAGCATTTT.